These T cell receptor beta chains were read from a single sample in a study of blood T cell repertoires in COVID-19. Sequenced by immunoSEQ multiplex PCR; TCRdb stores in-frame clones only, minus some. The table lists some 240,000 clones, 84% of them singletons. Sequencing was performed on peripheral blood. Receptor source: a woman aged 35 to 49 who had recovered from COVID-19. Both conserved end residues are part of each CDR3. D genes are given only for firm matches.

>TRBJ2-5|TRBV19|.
CASSQDIYQETQYF
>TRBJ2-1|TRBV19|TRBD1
CASSTTGELWNEQFF
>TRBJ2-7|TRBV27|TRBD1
CASSTRTGGREQYF
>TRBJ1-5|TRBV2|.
CASSGPGLSNQPQHF
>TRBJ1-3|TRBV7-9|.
CASSPTSGPSSGNTIYF
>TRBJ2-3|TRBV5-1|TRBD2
CASSPTAGGPDTQYF
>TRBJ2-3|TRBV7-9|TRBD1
CASSLGPGGSDTQYF
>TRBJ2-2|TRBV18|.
CASSPSATGYTGELFF
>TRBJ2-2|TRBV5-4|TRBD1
CASSWGTGVTGELFF
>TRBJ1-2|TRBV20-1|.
CSARTAYGYTF
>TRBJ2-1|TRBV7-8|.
CASSLWGGAYNEQFF
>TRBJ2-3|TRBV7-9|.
CAGENSGTTDTQYF
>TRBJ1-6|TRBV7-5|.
CVRSLDIVRVGSYNSPLHF
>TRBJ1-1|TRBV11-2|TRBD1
CASSLTGGQTEAFF
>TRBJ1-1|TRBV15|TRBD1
CATSRPPGQTPWGEAFF
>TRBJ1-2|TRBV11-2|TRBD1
CASSPGTGRNYGYTF
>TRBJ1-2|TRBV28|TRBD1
CASRTGGGYGYTF
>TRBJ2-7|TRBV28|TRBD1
CASTMGQGEQYF
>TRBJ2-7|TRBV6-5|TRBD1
CASRRQGVSYEQYF
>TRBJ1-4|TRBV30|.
CAWSVWGDGKLFF
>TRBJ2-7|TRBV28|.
CASSGTPWQQYF
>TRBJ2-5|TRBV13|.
CASSRGARETQYF
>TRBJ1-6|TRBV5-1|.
CASSSQGSSPLHF
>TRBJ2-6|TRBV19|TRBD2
CASSTPAGGLSGANVLTF
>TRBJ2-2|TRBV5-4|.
CASSLTDNTGELFF
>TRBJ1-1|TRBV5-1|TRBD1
CASSLGGTVPEAFF
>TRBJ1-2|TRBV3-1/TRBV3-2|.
CASSPTAGGYGYTF
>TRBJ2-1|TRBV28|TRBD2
CASSGPRGDHNEQFF
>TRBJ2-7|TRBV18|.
CASSPSPGNYEQYF
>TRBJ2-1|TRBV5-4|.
CASSPGQSSYNEQFF
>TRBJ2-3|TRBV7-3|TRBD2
CASSSGTITDTQYF
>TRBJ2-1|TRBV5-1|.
CASSLGHNNEQFF
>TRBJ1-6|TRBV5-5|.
CASGGLSNSPLHF
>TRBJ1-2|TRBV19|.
CASSIGGRGYTF
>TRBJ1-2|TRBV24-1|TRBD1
CATRDRVGYGYTF
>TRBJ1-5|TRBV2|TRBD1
CASSTDRGRGQPQHF
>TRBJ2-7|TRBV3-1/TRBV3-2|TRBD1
CASSPGQGAAYEQYF
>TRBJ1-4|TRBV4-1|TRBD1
CASSQDFRQGARLREKLFF
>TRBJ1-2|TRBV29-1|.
CSATPRGANYGYTF
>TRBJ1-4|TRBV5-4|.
CASSSGRENEKLFF